One TCR beta chain is described in this entry. Its antigen is currently unknown. This CDR3 has 16 amino acids. The junction had 8 bases not matched to a gene; V was cut back by 5 bases and J by 2 bases. From germline, CDR1 is SGHVS and CDR2 FQNEAQ. The Oncomine TCR Beta short-read assay sequenced DNA from cultured CD4+ T cells. In TCRdb, the PCR reads were re-called with MiXCR into one record per CDR3 protein. The sample contains around 20,000 distinct CDR3 sequences, more than 55% of which appear only once. This specimen belongs to a study of vaccination and CD4 T cells after COVID-19. Treatment indicated: roughly ten-day PBMC culture with coronavirus spike peptide pools or control peptides (ViraFEST assay). ViraFEST enlarged antigen-specific T cell populations with peptide pools and afterwards sequenced TCRs.

The J gene is TRBJ2-3, the V gene TRBV7-8; 9 bases map to TRBD1. The receptor comes from a human donor who had recovered from COVID-19. Sequences were derived from CD4+ T cells from blood, cultured in vitro, sampled before SARS-CoV-2 vaccination. The CDR3 nucleotides read TGTGCCAGCAGCCCTAAGGACAGGGGCGTCACAGATACGCAGTATTTT. This codes for CASSPKDRGVTDTQYF.